A selection of T cell receptor beta chains follows, all from one sample in a study of beta chain features in type 1 diabetes. Some clones are missing from TCRdb's copy, which holds only in-frame ones; the method was immunoSEQ multiplex PCR. The sample yields about 230,000 clones, approximately 16% seen once. Input material: naive CD4+ T cells from blood. These receptors were obtained from a young man with type 1 diabetes. Each CDR3 is given with its conserved first and last residue.

CASSPGGAQETQYF	TRBV4-2	TRBJ2-5
CAWTSVPYEQYF	TRBV30	TRBJ2-7
CASTRTGTNYGYTF	TRBV6-5	TRBJ1-2
CAWRQGRNTIYF	TRBV30	TRBJ1-3
CASSAGDRVEGYTF	TRBV25-1	TRBJ1-2
CASSSPGGNTEAFF	TRBV28	TRBJ1-1
CAWNRVMGNQPQHF	TRBV30	TRBJ1-5
CASSPPGLTDTQYF	TRBV28	TRBJ2-3
CASSPWTGGGEQYF	TRBV7-9	TRBJ2-7
CASSYYRLAGDTDTQYF	TRBV7-9	TRBJ2-3
CSVEDRFRQTTGELFF	TRBV29-1	TRBJ2-2
CATSRVSTEAFF	TRBV15	TRBJ1-1
CASSVNLANTDTQYF	TRBV9	TRBJ2-3
CASSDPGSSYEQYF	TRBV25-1	TRBJ2-7
CASSSKAGAYNEQFF	TRBV7-2	TRBJ2-1
CSVGPLGNSGAFF	TRBV29-1	TRBJ1-1
CASSQATSGRVVYNEQFF	TRBV4-1	TRBJ2-1
CAWSDGTVYQPQHF	TRBV30	TRBJ1-5
CASSPPSYNEQFF	TRBV7-9	TRBJ2-1
CASSRQGSGANVLTF	TRBV2	TRBJ2-6
CASSLGRTDSADTQYF	TRBV5-1	TRBJ2-3
CTSSQPRTYSGANVLTF	TRBV1	TRBJ2-6
CASKGEPSTDTQYF	TRBV5-4	TRBJ2-3
CASSPGLAGVSYEQYF	TRBV7-9	TRBJ2-7
CASSYRLRDRDQPQHF	TRBV7-2	TRBJ1-5
CASSSLAGGNYEQYF	TRBV28	TRBJ2-7
CASSFGGSRYEQYF	TRBV28	TRBJ2-7
CSASRDTYGYTF	TRBV29-1	TRBJ1-2
CASSVYNEQFF	TRBV2	TRBJ2-1
CASSLQGISQPQHF	TRBV4-1	TRBJ1-5
CASSLLQAIEQFF	TRBV7-9	TRBJ2-1
CAISESKGTGSSYEQYF	TRBV10-3	TRBJ2-7
CASSPGLAGTAYEQYF	TRBV5-4	TRBJ2-7
CATSRKFTSGVTDTQYF	TRBV15	TRBJ2-3
CASGDRGLQPQHF	TRBV25-1	TRBJ1-5
CAWSSGLATQETQYF	TRBV30	TRBJ2-5
CASSLLAGAWNEQFF	TRBV7-9	TRBJ2-1
CASSQDRVLGETQYF	TRBV4-3	TRBJ2-5
CASSLSYQETQYF	TRBV27	TRBJ2-5
CASSLGRTNQPQHF	TRBV7-9	TRBJ1-5
CSAPNHRDTLSEQFF	TRBV29-1	TRBJ2-1
CSGATSGPLFF	TRBV20-1	TRBJ2-1
CASSPEGEQFF	TRBV18	TRBJ2-1
CASSFRGQGLDEQYF	TRBV7-2	TRBJ2-7
CATSGGQGAGNTEAFF	TRBV15	TRBJ1-1
CASSYSTGGRNEQFF	TRBV6-5	TRBJ2-1
CASSWAGQGEQYF	TRBV27	TRBJ2-7
CASSPVSHEQYF	TRBV2	TRBJ2-7
CASSLRQTAYEQYF	TRBV27	TRBJ2-7
CASSSSGGQYF	TRBV7-2	TRBJ2-3
CASSFGGANTGELFF	TRBV7-2	TRBJ2-2
CASSYGQGQETQYF	TRBV5-1	TRBJ2-5
CASSLVRGSTYEQYF	TRBV7-6	TRBJ2-7